Shown below are 2 T cell receptor beta chains from a single sample sequenced in a study of blood T cells in healthy people across ages. A second roughly 6 to 12 cycle PCR used barcoded and J-beta primers. One entry per CDR3 protein results from TCRdb running MiXCR on the 5' RACE reads. Altogether more than 650,000 distinct CDR3 sequences are present, 22% being singletons, with the ten largest covering less than 25%. The sample consisted of blood. The receptor set was obtained from a man in his 70s in good health.

This clonotype was counted between two and nine times. V is TRBV6-2 or TRBV6-3 and J is TRBJ1-1; 9 bases map to TRBD1. The CDR3 runs 14 residues. J lost 6 bases, V lost 6 bases, and 8 bases had no gene match. CDR1 is MNHEY, CDR2 SVGEGT, per germline. The CDR3 DNA is TGTGCCAGCAGGAAACAGGGGGCTTCCGCTGAAGCTTTCTTT. This encodes CASRKQGASAEAFF.

The chain has TRBV7-3 and TRBJ2-1; TRBD2 aligns across 11 bases. Trimming at V came to 5 bases and at J to 5 bases, leaving 5 bases not matched to a gene. Germline-derived CDR1 and CDR2 are SGHTA and FQGTGA. The length of the CDR3 is 15 residues. Here the CDR3 reads CASSRPTSGNNEQFF. For the CDR3, the DNA is TGTGCCAGCAGCCGCCCGACTAGCGGGAACAATGAGCAGTTCTTC.